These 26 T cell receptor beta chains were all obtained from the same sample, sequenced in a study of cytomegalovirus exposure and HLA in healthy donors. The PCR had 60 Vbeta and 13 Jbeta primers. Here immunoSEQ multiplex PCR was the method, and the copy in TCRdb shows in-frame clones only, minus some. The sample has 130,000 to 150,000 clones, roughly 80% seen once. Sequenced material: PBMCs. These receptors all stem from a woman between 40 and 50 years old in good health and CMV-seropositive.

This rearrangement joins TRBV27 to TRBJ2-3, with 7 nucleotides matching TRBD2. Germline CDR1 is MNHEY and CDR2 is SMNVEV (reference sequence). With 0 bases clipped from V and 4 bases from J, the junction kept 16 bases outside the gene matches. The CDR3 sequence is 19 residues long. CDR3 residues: CASSLSERGPLGNPDTQYF. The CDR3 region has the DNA TGTGCCAGCAGTTTATCTGAGCGGGGCCCCTTGGGGAACCCAGATACGCAGTATTTT.

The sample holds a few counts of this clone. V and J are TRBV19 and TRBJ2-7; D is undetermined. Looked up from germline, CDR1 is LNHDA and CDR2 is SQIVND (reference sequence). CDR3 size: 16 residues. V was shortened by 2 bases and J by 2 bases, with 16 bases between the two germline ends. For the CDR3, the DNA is TGTGCCAGTAGTATATCTATTGAGTTTTTGGCCTACGAGCAGTACTTC. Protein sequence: CASSISIEFLAYEQYF. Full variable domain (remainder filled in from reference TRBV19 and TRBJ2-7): DGGITQSPKYLFRKEGQNVTLSCEQNLNHDAMYWYRQDPGQGLRLIYYSQIVNDFQKGDIAEGYSVSREKKESFPLTVTSAQKNPTAFYLCASSISIEFLAYEQYFGPGTRLTVT.

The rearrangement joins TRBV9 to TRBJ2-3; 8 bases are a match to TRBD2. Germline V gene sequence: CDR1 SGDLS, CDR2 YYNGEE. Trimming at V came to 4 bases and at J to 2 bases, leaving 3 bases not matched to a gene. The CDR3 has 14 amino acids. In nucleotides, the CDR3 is TGTGCCAGCAGCAGCGGGGGCCTCACAGATACGCAGTATTTT. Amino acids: CASSSGGLTDTQYF.

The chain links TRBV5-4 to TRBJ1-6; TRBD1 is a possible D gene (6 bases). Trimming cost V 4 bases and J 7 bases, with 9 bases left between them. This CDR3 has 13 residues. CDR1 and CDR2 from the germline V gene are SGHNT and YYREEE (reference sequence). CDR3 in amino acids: CASSPTGNSPLHF. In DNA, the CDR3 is TGTGCCAGCAGCCCCACAGGGAATTCACCCCTCCACTTT.

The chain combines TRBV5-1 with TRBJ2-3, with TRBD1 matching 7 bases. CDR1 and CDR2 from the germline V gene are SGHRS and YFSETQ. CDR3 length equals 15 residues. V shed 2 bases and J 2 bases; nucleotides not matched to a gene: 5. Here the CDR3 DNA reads TGCGCCAGCAGCTTCGGGACAGTTGCCACAGATACGCAGTATTTT. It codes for CASSFGTVATDTQYF.

The CDR3 DNA reads as TGTGCCAGCACCAGGGAGGTCTATGGCTACACCTTC. Protein: CASTREVYGYTF. This chain links TRBV6-1 with TRBJ1-2; D may be TRBD1 (5 bases). Per germline, CDR1 MNHNS and CDR2 SASEGT. The V end was cut by 7 bases, the J end by 4 bases, with 10 bases between. The CDR3 has 12 amino acids.

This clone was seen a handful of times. CDR3 sequence: CASSAGLGGGPYEQFF. The CDR3, as DNA: TGTGCCAGCAGCGCTGGACTAGGCGGCGGGCCCTATGAGCAGTTCTTC. The chain is built from TRBV5-6 and TRBJ2-1; TRBD2 agrees at 7 bases. Looked up from germline, CDR1 is SGHDT and CDR2 is YYEEEE. V dropped 4 bases and J dropped 8; count of bases not matched to a gene: 15. This CDR3 has 16 amino acids. Based on the CDR3 plus reference TRBV5-6 and TRBJ2-1, the full variable domain is DAGVTQSPTHLIKTRGQQVTLRCSPKSGHDTVSWYQQALGQGPQFIFQYYEEEERQRGNFPDRFSGHQFPNYSSELNVNALLLGDSALYLCASSAGLGGGPYEQFFGPGTRLTVL.

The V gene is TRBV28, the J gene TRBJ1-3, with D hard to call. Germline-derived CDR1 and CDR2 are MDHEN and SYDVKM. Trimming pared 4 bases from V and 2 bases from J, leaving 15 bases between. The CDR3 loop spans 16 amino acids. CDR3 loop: CASSSLGDPTGNTIYF. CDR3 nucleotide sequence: TGTGCCAGCAGTTCCTTGGGCGACCCCACTGGAAACACCATATATTTT.

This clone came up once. In DNA form, the CDR3 reads TGTGCCAGCAGGGGGACAGGTTTGAACACTGAAGCTTTCTTT. This gives the protein CASRGTGLNTEAFF. The gene calls are TRBV6-1 and TRBJ1-1; TRBD1 matches at 8 bases. The CDR3 sequence is 14 residues long. V shed 6 bases and J 0 bases; nucleotides not matched to a gene: 3. Germline assignment: CDR1 MNHNS and CDR2 SASEGT.

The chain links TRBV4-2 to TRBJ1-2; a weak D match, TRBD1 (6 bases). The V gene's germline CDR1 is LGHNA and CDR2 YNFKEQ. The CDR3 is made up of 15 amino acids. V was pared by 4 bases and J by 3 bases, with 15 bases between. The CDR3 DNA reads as TGTGCCAGCAGCCTCAAACAGGGTCAGGACTATGGCTACACCTTC. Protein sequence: CASSLKQGQDYGYTF.

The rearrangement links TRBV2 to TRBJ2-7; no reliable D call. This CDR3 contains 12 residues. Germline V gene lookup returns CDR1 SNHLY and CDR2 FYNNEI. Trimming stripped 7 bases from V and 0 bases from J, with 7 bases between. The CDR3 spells CASKQSSYEQYF. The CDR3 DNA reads TGTGCCAGCAAACAGTCCTCCTACGAGCAGTACTTC.

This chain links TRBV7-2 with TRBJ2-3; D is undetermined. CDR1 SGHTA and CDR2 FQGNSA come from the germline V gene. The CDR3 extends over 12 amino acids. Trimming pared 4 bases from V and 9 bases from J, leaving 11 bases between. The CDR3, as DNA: TGTGCCAGCAGCTCCGGTGGAGAGACGCAGTATTTT. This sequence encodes CASSSGGETQYF. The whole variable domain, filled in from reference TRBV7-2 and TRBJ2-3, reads GAGVSQSPSNKVTEKGKDVELRCDPISGHTALYWYRQSLGQGLEFLIYFQGNSAPDKSGLPSDRFSAERTGGSVSTLTIQRTQQEDSAVYLCASSSGGETQYFGPGTRLTVL.

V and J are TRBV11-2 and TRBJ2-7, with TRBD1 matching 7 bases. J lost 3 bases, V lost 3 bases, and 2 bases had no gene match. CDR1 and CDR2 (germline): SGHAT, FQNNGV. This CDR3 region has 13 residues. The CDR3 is CASSFGTDYEQYF. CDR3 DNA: TGTGCCAGCAGCTTCGGGACAGACTACGAGCAGTACTTC.

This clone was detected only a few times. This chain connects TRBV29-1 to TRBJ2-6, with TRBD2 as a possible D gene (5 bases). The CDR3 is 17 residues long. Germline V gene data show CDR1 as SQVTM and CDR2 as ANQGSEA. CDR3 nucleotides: TGCAGACCCCCCCTTCAAGAGGGCGGCTCTGGGGCCAACGTCCTGACTTTC. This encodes CRPPLQEGGSGANVLTF.

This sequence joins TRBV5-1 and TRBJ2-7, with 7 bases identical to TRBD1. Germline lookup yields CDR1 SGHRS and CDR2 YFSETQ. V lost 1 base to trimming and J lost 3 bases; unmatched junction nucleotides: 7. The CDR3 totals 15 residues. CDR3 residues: CASSLTGAGYYEQYF. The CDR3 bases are TGCGCCAGCAGCTTGACAGGGGCCGGTTACTACGAGCAGTACTTC. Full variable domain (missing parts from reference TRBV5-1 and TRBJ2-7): KAGVTQTPRYLIKTRGQQVTLSCSPISGHRSVSWYQQTPGQGLQFLFEYFSETQRNKGNFPGRFSGRQFSNSRSEMNVSTLELGDSALYLCASSLTGAGYYEQYFGPGTRLTVT.

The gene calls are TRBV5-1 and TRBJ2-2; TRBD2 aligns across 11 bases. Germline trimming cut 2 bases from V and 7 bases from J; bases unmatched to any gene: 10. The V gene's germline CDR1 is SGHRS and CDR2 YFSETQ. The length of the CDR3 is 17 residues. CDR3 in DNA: TGCGCCAGCAGCTTCGGGCATACTAGCGGGGGTGTCGGGGAGCTGTTTTTT. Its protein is CASSFGHTSGGVGELFF.

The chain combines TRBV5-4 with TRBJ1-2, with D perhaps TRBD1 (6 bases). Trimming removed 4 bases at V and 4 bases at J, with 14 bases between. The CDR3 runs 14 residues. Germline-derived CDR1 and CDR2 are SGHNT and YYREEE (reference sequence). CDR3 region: CASSTTGNSYGYTF. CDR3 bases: TGTGCCAGCAGCACGACAGGAAATTCCTATGGCTACACCTTC.

CDR3 DNA: TGTGCCAGCAGCTTAGTAGTCCGATCCCGGTCCTACGAGCAGTACTTC. Translated, it gives CASSLVVRSRSYEQYF. J is TRBJ2-7 and V is TRBV11-2; D call uncertain. This CDR3 is built from 16 residues. Trimming took 1 base from V and 1 from J, leaving 14 bases between them. Germline assignment: CDR1 SGHAT and CDR2 FQNNGV. Looking up the rest from reference TRBV11-2 and TRBJ2-7 gives the full variable domain: EAGVAQSPRYKIIEKRQSVAFWCNPISGHATLYWYQQILGQGPKLLIQFQNNGVVDDSQLPKDRFSAERLKGVDSTLKIQPAKLEDSAVYLCASSLVVRSRSYEQYFGPGTRLTVT.

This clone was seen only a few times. CDR3 coding DNA: TGTGCCAGTAGTCCTGAATGGGGGCCTAGCTCCTACAATGAGCAGTTCTTC. It encodes CASSPEWGPSSYNEQFF. The gene calls are TRBV19 and TRBJ2-1, with TRBD1 as a possible D gene (6 bases). The CDR3 has 17 residues. Germline lookup yields CDR1 LNHDA and CDR2 SQIVND (reference sequence). Trimming took off 5 bases at V and 0 bases at J, with 17 bases between the two ends.

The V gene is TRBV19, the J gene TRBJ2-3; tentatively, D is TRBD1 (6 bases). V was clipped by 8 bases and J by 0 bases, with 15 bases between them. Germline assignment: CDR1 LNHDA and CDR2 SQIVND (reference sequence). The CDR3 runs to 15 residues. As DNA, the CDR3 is TGTGCCAGTCAGGGGTTAGCTGCTAGCACAGATACGCAGTATTTT. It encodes CASQGLAASTDTQYF.

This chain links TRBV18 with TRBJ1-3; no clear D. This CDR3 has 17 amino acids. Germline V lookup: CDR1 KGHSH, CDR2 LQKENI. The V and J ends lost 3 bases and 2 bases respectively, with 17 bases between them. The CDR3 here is CASSPNLSGVTGNTIYF. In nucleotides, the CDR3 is TGTGCCAGCTCACCTAACTTAAGCGGGGTTACTGGAAACACCATATATTTT. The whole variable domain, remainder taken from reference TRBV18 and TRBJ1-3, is NAGVMQNPRHLVRRRGQEARLRCSPMKGHSHVYWYRQLPEEGLKFMVYLQKENIIDESGMPKERFSAEFPKEGPSILRIQQVVRGDSAAYFCASSPNLSGVTGNTIYFGEGSWLTVV.

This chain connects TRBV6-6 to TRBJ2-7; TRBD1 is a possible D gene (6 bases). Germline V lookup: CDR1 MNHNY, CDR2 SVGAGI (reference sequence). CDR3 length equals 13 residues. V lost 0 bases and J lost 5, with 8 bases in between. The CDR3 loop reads CASSYSGAHEQYF. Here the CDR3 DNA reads TGTGCCAGCAGTTACTCGGGGGCCCACGAGCAGTACTTC.

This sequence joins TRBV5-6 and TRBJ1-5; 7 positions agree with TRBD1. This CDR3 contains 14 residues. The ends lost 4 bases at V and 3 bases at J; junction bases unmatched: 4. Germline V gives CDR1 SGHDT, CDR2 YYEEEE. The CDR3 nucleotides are TGTGCCAGCAGCGTAACAGGGGACAATCAGCCCCAGCATTTT. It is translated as CASSVTGDNQPQHF.

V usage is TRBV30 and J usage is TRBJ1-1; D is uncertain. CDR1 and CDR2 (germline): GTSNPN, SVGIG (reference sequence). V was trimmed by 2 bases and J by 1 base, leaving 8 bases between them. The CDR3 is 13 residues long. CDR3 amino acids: CAWSLDSNTEAFF. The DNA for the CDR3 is TGTGCCTGGAGTCTGGACTCGAACACTGAAGCTTTCTTT. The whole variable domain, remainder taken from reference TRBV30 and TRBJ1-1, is SQTIHQWPATLVQPVGSPLSLECTVEGTSNPNLYWYRQAAGRGLQLLFYSVGIGQISSEVPQNLSASRPQDRQFILSSKKLLLSDSGFYLCAWSLDSNTEAFFGQGTRLTVV.

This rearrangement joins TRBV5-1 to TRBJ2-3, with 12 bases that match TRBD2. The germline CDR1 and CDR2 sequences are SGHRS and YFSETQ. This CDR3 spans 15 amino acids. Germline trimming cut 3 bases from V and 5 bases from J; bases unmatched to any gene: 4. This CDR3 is CASSSSSGGVDTQYF. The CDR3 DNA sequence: TGCGCCAGCAGCTCCTCTAGCGGGGGGGTAGATACGCAGTATTTT.

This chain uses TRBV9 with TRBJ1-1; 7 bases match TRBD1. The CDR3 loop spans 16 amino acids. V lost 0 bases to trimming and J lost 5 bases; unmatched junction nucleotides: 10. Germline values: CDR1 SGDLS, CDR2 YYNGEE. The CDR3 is CASSVGTGNLGTEAFF. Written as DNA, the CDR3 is TGTGCCAGCAGCGTAGGGACAGGCAACTTGGGGACTGAAGCTTTCTTT.